Shown below are 18 T cell receptor beta chains from a single sample sequenced in a study of shared clonotypes between healthy human individuals. TCRdb keeps only in-frame clones here, not all; method: immunoSEQ multiplex PCR. The table includes about 2 million clones, 95% detected once. Sequencing was carried out using naive CD4+ T cells sorted from blood. Subset here: CD45RA+ positively selected. These receptors originate from a man younger than 30 in good health.

J is TRBJ2-3 and V is TRBV4-1, with 8 bases identical to TRBD1. CDR1 is MGHRA and CDR2 is YSYEKL in the germline V gene. This CDR3 is built from 15 residues. Germline trimming cut 4 bases from V and 2 bases from J; bases unmatched to any gene: 5. The CDR3 loop is CASSPRQGITDTQYF. The CDR3, as DNA: TGCGCCAGCAGCCCAAGACAGGGGATCACAGATACGCAGTATTTT.

This clone is a singleton in its sample. The chain recombines TRBV28 with TRBJ2-7; 7 bases align to TRBD1. Germline values: CDR1 MDHEN, CDR2 SYDVKM. J was trimmed by 2 bases and V by 1 base; bases with no gene match: 11. The length of the CDR3 is 17 residues. CDR3 sequence: CASSLFPPTGRAYEQYF. CDR3 sequence (DNA): TGTGCCAGCAGTTTATTCCCACCGACAGGGCGGGCCTACGAGCAGTACTTC.

The rearrangement joins TRBV5-1 to TRBJ2-1, with 9 nucleotides matching TRBD1. From germline, CDR1 is SGHRS and CDR2 YFSETQ. CDR3 length equals 16 residues. J lost 2 bases, V lost 0 bases, and 3 bases had no gene match. The CDR3 sequence is CASSLEGQGTYNEQFF. Here the CDR3 DNA reads TGCGCCAGCAGCTTGGAGGGACAGGGCACCTACAATGAGCAGTTCTTC.

This chain connects TRBV4-1 to TRBJ2-5; no definite D call. CDR1 and CDR2 (germline): MGHRA, YSYEKL. The V and J ends lost 4 bases and 5 bases respectively, with 11 bases between them. This CDR3 contains 13 residues. In DNA form, the CDR3 reads TGCGCCAGCAGCCTCGCCGCAAGGGAGACCCAGTACTTC. Translated: CASSLAARETQYF.

This chain connects TRBV2 to TRBJ2-3; D is undetermined. CDR3 length equals 12 residues. V lost 8 bases and J 1 base, leaving 7 bases between the germline ends. Germline V CDR1 and CDR2: SNHLY, FYNNEI. CDR3 nucleotide sequence: TGTGCCAGCGGGCCCCGCACAGATACGCAGTATTTT. This codes for CASGPRTDTQYF.

The V and J genes are TRBV5-5 and TRBJ1-2; D unresolved. V was cut by 0 bases and J by 4 bases, with 10 bases left in between. Germline V gives CDR1 SGHKS, CDR2 YYEKEE (reference sequence). The CDR3 sequence is 14 residues long. The CDR3 sequence: CASSLVLEFYGYTF. DNA for the CDR3: TGTGCCAGCAGCTTGGTCTTAGAGTTCTATGGCTACACCTTC.

V is TRBV10-3 and J is TRBJ1-6, with D tentatively TRBD1 (5 bases). V lost 0 bases and J lost 0, with 12 bases in between. CDR1 and CDR2 from the germline V gene are ENHRY and SYGVKD. This CDR3 is 18 amino acids long. For the CDR3, the DNA is TGTGCCATCAGTGAGTCGCGGGGGAAAAGCTCCTATAATTCACCCCTCCACTTT. It yields the protein CAISESRGKSSYNSPLHF.

The chain uses TRBV2 and TRBJ2-6; no clear D. Germline values: CDR1 SNHLY, CDR2 FYNNEI. The ends were cut back, 8 bases at V and 7 bases at J, with 6 bases in the middle. This CDR3 comprises 11 residues. The CDR3 is CASGSANVLTF. The CDR3 DNA is TGTGCCAGCGGTTCAGCCAACGTCCTGACTTTC.

The V and J genes are TRBV6-5 and TRBJ1-4, with D unclear. Germline-derived CDR1 and CDR2 are MNHEY and SVGAGI. This CDR3 spans 13 amino acids. Trimming removed 9 bases from V and 3 bases from J, with 11 bases in between. The chain's CDR3 is CASSGSSNEKLFF. As DNA, the CDR3 is TGTGCCAGTTCCGGGAGTTCTAATGAAAAACTGTTTTTT.

J is TRBJ2-1 and V is TRBV6-5; TRBD1 might be the D (6 bases). Trimming shortened V by 2 bases and J by 10 bases, and 15 bases separated the two germline ends. The germline V gene encodes CDR1 MNHEY and CDR2 SVGAGI. This CDR3 is 14 amino acids long. The CDR3 reads CASSYALGAGEQFF. CDR3 in DNA: TGTGCCAGCAGTTACGCCTTGGGGGCGGGCGAGCAGTTCTTC.

The genes are TRBV7-2 and TRBJ2-1; 8 positions match TRBD1. After removal of 7 bases from V and 4 bases from J, the junction contained 9 bases not matched to a gene. The CDR3 spans 15 residues. Looked up from germline, CDR1 is SGHTA and CDR2 is FQGNSA. The CDR3 reads CASTPLDRGYNEQFF. The CDR3 DNA reads as TGTGCCAGCACCCCCCTCGACAGGGGTTACAATGAGCAGTTCTTC.

V and J are TRBV11-2 and TRBJ1-2; no clear D. This CDR3 is 13 amino acids long. Germline CDR1 and CDR2: SGHAT and FQNNGV. V was shortened by 1 base and J by 8 bases, with 11 bases between the two germline ends. The CDR3 sequence is CASSLVSDFGYTF. For the CDR3, the DNA is TGTGCCAGCAGCTTAGTTTCGGATTTCGGCTACACCTTC.

This chain joins TRBV6-6 and TRBJ1-4, with TRBD1 matching over 8 bases. CDR3 size: 14 residues. CDR1 MNHNY and CDR2 SVGAGI come from the germline V gene (reference sequence). V dropped 4 bases and J dropped 5; count of bases not matched to a gene: 3. The CDR3 bases are TGTGCCAGCAGTTCTTACAGGGGGAATGAAAAACTGTTTTTT. Protein product: CASSSYRGNEKLFF.

The V call is TRBV27, the J call TRBJ2-5; 10 bases agree with TRBD1. V lost 5 bases and J lost 6; bases outside the gene matches: 18. The CDR3 is made up of 18 amino acids. Germline-derived CDR1 and CDR2 are MNHEY and SMNVEV (reference sequence). The CDR3 DNA sequence: TGTGCCAGCAGTCAGAGTGCCGGCCGGGACAGGGGTCCCAAGACCCAGTACTTC. This encodes CASSQSAGRDRGPKTQYF.

V gene TRBV6-4 combines with J gene TRBJ1-2; TRBD1 matches at 7 bases. V was clipped by 6 bases and J by 2 bases; unmatched bases: 9. The CDR3 is made up of 15 amino acids. Germline values: CDR1 MRHNA, CDR2 SNTAGT. The CDR3 DNA follows: TGTGCCAGCAGGGCCCCGGGCAGGGGGAACTATGGCTACACCTTC. It specifies CASRAPGRGNYGYTF.

The gene calls are TRBV7-9 and TRBJ1-6, with TRBD1 as a possible D gene (5 bases). V lost 7 bases, J lost 9 bases, and 22 bases lay in between. Germline V gene lookup returns CDR1 SEHNR and CDR2 FQNEAQ (reference sequence). This CDR3 contains 16 residues. The CDR3 region has the DNA TGTGCCAGCACCCAAGCACGGGGGTTCAGTAGTTCACCCCTCCACTTT. It specifies CASTQARGFSSSPLHF.

The genes are TRBV27 and TRBJ1-2, with 12 bases fitting TRBD1. J lost 5 bases, V lost 4 bases, and 11 bases had no gene match. The germline V gene encodes CDR1 MNHEY and CDR2 SMNVEV (reference sequence). The CDR3 runs to 17 residues. The CDR3 bases are TGTGCCAGCAGTTCCCAGGGACAGGGGGCGCTTAGGTATGGCTACACCTTC. Protein product: CASSSQGQGALRYGYTF.

The CDR3 nucleotides read TGTGCCAGCATACCTGGACTAGCGGGAGAGGTGTGGTACTTC. As protein: CASIPGLAGEVWYF. The rearrangement joins TRBV7-2 to TRBJ2-7, with TRBD2 matching 13 bases. This CDR3 region has 14 residues. V lost 7 bases and J lost 12; bases outside the gene matches: 12. Germline-derived CDR1 and CDR2 are SGHTA and FQGNSA.